The source of this T cell receptor beta chain is a study of blood T cell repertoires in COVID-19 (dated by TCRdb to 2018 to 2020). Looking at the study overall: Samples from collaborators originated in the United States, Italy and Spain and spanned both the acute and convalescent phases of COVID-19. Sample metadata almost always included a de-identified subject ID, COVID-19 status, age in years and sex. Where available, HLA class I and class II types were taken from metadata supplied by the sample provider and were not determined by assay-based typing. Subjects who had been exposed to COVID-19, were actively infected with it, or had recovered from it provided the deeply sampled blood TCRbeta repertoires that made up the dataset. A freely available public database, intended as a resource for researchers studying the immune response to SARS-CoV-2, is where the repertoires were released. Samples were obtained from the ongoing ImmuneRACE study (first 160 participants) and from 1,200 or so subjects provided by 6 global collaborators. The prospective study material was composed of cDNA or gDNA derived from T cells, B-cell-depleted T cells, or PBMCs.

The junction shows trimming of 7 bases on V and 2 bases on J, plus 13 bases between the germline ends. For CDR1 and CDR2, the germline V gene lists SGHTA and FQGNSA. Its CDR3 holds 14 amino acids, cysteine through phenylalanine. Of the read, only the CDR3 DNA is kept; its 42 bases are in frame from base 1. On this clone itself: What antigen it recognizes has not been identified. Base quality data are lacking; no much larger clone is found one base away.

What the study reported, not specific to this receptor: The quantity of clinical and demographic metadata differed by source and by participant and was supplied without curation.

Each collaborating institution followed its own protocols to collect whole blood in K2EDTA tubes. Collaborator samples were shipped for TCRbeta analysis as frozen whole blood, isolated PBMCs, or DNA extracted from either sample type. TCRbeta CDR3 regions were amplified from genomic DNA using the immunoSEQ Assay, a bias-controlled multiplex PCR. As for the original processing: The number of nucleated cells in each sample was estimated by amplification of reference gene primers within the assay. To quantify the absolute abundance of each unique TCRbeta CDR3 rearrangement, sequence reads were collapsed and filtered. For each sample, productive Simpson clonality was calculated as the square root of Simpson's diversity index over productive rearrangements. In its TCRdb copy, this immuneACCESS table keeps in-frame sequences only and misses some clones. Where compared with another copy, unresolved V genes explain less than half of these, and the others have no known cause. D and trimming were read from the DNA, whereas the V and J calls and clone size are those reported in that table. The sample records a few hundred thousand clones, 84% of which are singletons. The ten largest clones add up to roughly 13% of the sample.

The TCR was taken from a human donor in a cohort sampled during active COVID-19. The V gene is TRBV7-2 and the J gene is TRBJ2-3, with the D gene call left open. The sample taken for sequencing was peripheral blood. The bases are TGTGCCAGCACCCCCGCGCTTATCACAGATACGCAGTATTTT. This yields the protein CASTPALITDTQYF.